This record looks at one T cell receptor beta chain sequence and its context. V shed 5 bases, J shed 5 bases, and the junction held 6 bases outside the gene matches. The length of the CDR3 is 15 residues. Germline V gene lookup returns CDR1 SGHRS and CDR2 YFSETQ. These data are taken from a study of blood T cell repertoires in COVID-19. Looking at the study overall: T cells, B-cell-depleted T cells, or PBMCs provided the cDNA or gDNA that served as material.

Under the authors' procedure: For nucleated cells, counts were estimated from reference gene primer amplification. Profiling relied on immunoSEQ multiplex PCR, and the TCRdb table lists in-frame clones only, not all of them. D and trimming come from the DNA, and the V and J calls and clone size come from that table. The repertoire has around 310,000 clones, over 80% of them found once; the top ten carry around 4.6%. The V call is TRBV5-1, the J call TRBJ2-1, with 11 bases that match TRBD2. This TCR came from a man aged 25 to 45 who had recovered from COVID-19. Specimen: PBMCs or T cells enriched from blood (not recorded which). The CDR3: CASRDSGGAHNEQFF. The CDR3, as DNA: TGCGCCAGCAGAGATAGCGGGGGGGCCCACAATGAGCAGTTCTTC.